Included here is one T cell receptor beta chain sequence, with context. The data originate from a study of T-cell reconstitution after alpha-beta-depleted transplantation in children. CDR1 is SGHDN and CDR2 is FVKESK in the germline V gene. CDR3 size: 17 residues. The J segment lost 2 bases and the V segment lost 3 bases, leaving 13 bases of the junction unmatched. Construction of the TCRbeta library involved unique molecular identifiers. One entry per CDR3 protein results from TCRdb running MiXCR on the PCR reads. The sample consists of approximately 390,000 distinct CDR3 sequences, 9.5% to 13% of them appearing once.

This sequence joins TRBV14 and TRBJ2-7; 7 nucleotides align to TRBD2. The receptor comes from a human donor who donated a stem cell graft to a child with acute myeloid leukemia. Sequencing used PBMCs from the stem cell graft donor, obtained from the stem cell graft. The CDR3 sequence: CASSQAPRPGGPYEQYF. CDR3 coding DNA: TGTGCCAGCAGCCAGGCCCCTCGCCCGGGAGGCCCCTACGAGCAGTACTTC. Filled out from reference TRBV14 and TRBJ2-7, the complete variable domain reads EAGVTQFPSHSVIEKGQTVTLRCDPISGHDNLYWYRRVMGKEIKFLLHFVKESKQDESGMPNNRFLAERTGGTYSTLKVQPAELEDSGVYFCASSQAPRPGGPYEQYFGPGTRLTVT.